The next 12 T cell receptor beta chains were all read from a single sample in a study of beta chain features in type 1 diabetes. Study-level results: Among all four CD4+ subsets, Type 1 diabetes patients had TCRB CDR3s that were moderately but significantly shorter.

Expressed TCRB transcripts got sequenced, as all isolated RNA was reverse transcribed. Clones were sequenced by immunoSEQ multiplex PCR, and TCRdb holds only the in-frame ones, with some missing. The sample includes some 350,000 clones, around 10% of them seen just once. No cognate antigen is known for these TCRs. Sequencing input: central memory CD4+ T cells from blood. The receptors shown here come from a man aged 25-40 years with type 1 diabetes.

There are a few counts of this clone. This chain joins TRBV27 and TRBJ2-3, with TRBD2 as a possible D gene (6 bases). The CDR3 consists of 13 residues. Trimming left V 6 bases short and J 1 base short, with 8 bases between. The germline V gene has CDR1 MNHEY and CDR2 SMNVEV (reference sequence). The DNA for the CDR3 is TGTGCCAGCAGGTTAGCGGGCACAGATACGCAGTATTTT. Protein: CASRLAGTDTQYF.

This clone occurred a few times. CDR3 in amino acids: CASSQAGRGQFF. CDR3 nucleotide sequence: TGTGCCAGCAGCCAAGCGGGGCGAGGGCAGTTCTTC. J is TRBJ2-1 and V is TRBV9; 7 bases fit TRBD2. The CDR3 has 12 amino acids. V shed 4 bases and J 12 bases; nucleotides not matched to a gene: 7. Germline lookup yields CDR1 SGDLS and CDR2 YYNGEE.

This clone was detected a few times. The chain combines TRBV5-5 with TRBJ1-1, with D perhaps matching TRBD1 (5 bases). Germline CDR1 and CDR2: SGHKS and YYEKEE (reference sequence). Trimming shortened V by 5 bases and J by 7 bases, and 15 bases separated the two germline ends. This CDR3 region has 13 residues. The chain's CDR3 is CASSFTDSHEAFF. The CDR3 nucleotides read TGTGCCAGCAGTTTTACTGACAGCCATGAAGCTTTCTTT.

This clone was counted a few times. The chain carries TRBV6-5 and TRBJ2-7; D call uncertain. CDR1 is MNHEY, CDR2 SVGAGI, per germline. The CDR3 runs 13 residues. Trimming removed 2 bases at V and 2 bases at J, with 7 bases between. This CDR3 is CASSYRATYEQYF. The CDR3 DNA follows: TGTGCCAGCAGTTACAGAGCTACCTACGAGCAGTACTTC.

This clone came up many times. V and J are TRBV27 and TRBJ2-7, with TRBD2 identical over 7 bases. The V segment lost 1 base and the J segment 5 bases; nucleotides outside the gene matches: 5. Germline CDR1 reads MNHEY; CDR2 reads SMNVEV (reference sequence). This CDR3 is 14 amino acids long. The CDR3 protein is CASSLLSGTHEQYF. The CDR3 DNA reads TGTGCCAGCAGTTTATTGAGCGGGACCCACGAGCAGTACTTC.

This clone appeared a few times. This chain joins TRBV5-8 and TRBJ2-1; D uncertain. V was trimmed by 7 bases and J by 4 bases, leaving 6 bases between them. The CDR3 contains 11 residues. Germline V lookup: CDR1 SGHTS, CDR2 YDEGEE. The CDR3, as DNA: TGTGCCAGCGCAAGTTACAATGAGCAGTTCTTC. Translation: CASASYNEQFF.

This clone turned up a few times. The chain links TRBV7-2 to TRBJ2-5; 9 bases fit TRBD1. V lost 4 bases and J lost 3; bases outside the gene matches: 3. Per the germline V gene, CDR1 is SGHTA and CDR2 is FQGNSA. The CDR3 is made up of 14 amino acids. The CDR3 DNA sequence: TGTGCCAGCAGCTCGGGACAGGGAAAAGAGACCCAGTACTTC. This encodes CASSSGQGKETQYF.

The chain uses TRBV7-2 and TRBJ2-1; D not resolved. The V end lost 2 bases, the J end lost 8 bases, and 7 bases lay between the germline ends. The CDR3 runs to 12 residues. Looked up from germline, CDR1 is SGHTA and CDR2 is FQGNSA. The CDR3 DNA follows: TGTGCCAGCAGCTTAATGAGCGATGAGCAGTTCTTC. Its protein product is CASSLMSDEQFF.

In its sample, this clone was seen many times. V gene TRBV6-1 combines with J gene TRBJ2-1; 8 nucleotides match TRBD1. Germline-derived CDR1 and CDR2 are MNHNS and SASEGT. The CDR3 is 17 residues long. The ends lost 3 bases at V and 2 bases at J; junction bases unmatched: 9. The CDR3 coding sequence is TGTGCCAGCAGTGAGATGGGGAGGACAGGGACCTACAATGAGCAGTTCTTC. Translating gives CASSEMGRTGTYNEQFF.

In this sample, this clone turned up a few times. The chain is built from TRBV30 and TRBJ1-2; 7 nucleotides align to TRBD1. CDR1 and CDR2 (germline): GTSNPN, SVGIG (reference sequence). The V and J ends lost 1 base and 6 bases, in that order; junction bases with no gene match: 5. This CDR3 has 13 amino acids. The CDR3 bases are TGTGCCTGGAGTGAGGGGGCTTATGATGGCTACACCTTC. This encodes CAWSEGAYDGYTF.

This clone was detected only a few times. The CDR3 region has the DNA TGTGCCAGCAGTGTACTAGCGCCAAAAAACGGTGAGCAGTTCTTC. Encoded protein: CASSVLAPKNGEQFF. The chain recombines TRBV2 with TRBJ2-1, with 7 bases aligning to TRBD2. V lost 4 bases to trimming and J lost 9 bases; unmatched junction nucleotides: 12. Germline V gene sequence: CDR1 SNHLY, CDR2 FYNNEI. The length of the CDR3 is 15 residues.

CDR3 region: CAGSGGQDGYTF. CDR3 nucleotide sequence: TGCGCCGGCTCAGGCGGACAGGATGGCTACACCTTC. The chain uses TRBV10-1 and TRBJ1-2; TRBD1 matches 7 bases. The ends lost 11 bases at V and 6 bases at J; junction bases unmatched: 9. CDR3 length: 12 residues. CDR1 is WNHNN, CDR2 SYGVQD, per germline (reference sequence).